Given below is one T cell receptor beta chain in context. Its antigen is currently unknown. The CDR3 extends over 15 amino acids. Trimming removed 4 bases from V and 0 bases from J, with 13 bases in between. Germline V gene lookup returns CDR1 MNHNS and CDR2 SASEGT. The data were obtained in a study of Graves' ophthalmopathy and Graves' hyperthyroidism. Background on the study: Peripheral blood was gathered at the point of initial diagnosis, before any treatment started.

Amplified material comprised TCR beta CDR3 regions derived from RNA transcripts. Second-round multiplex PCR followed a first-round RT-PCR using HTBI primers. In TCRdb, the multiplex PCR reads were re-called with MiXCR into one record per CDR3 protein. The data hold roughly 350,000 distinct CDR3 sequences, with approximately 18% observed a single time. The study recruited hyperthyroidism patients aged 18 to 65 who were newly diagnosed, under 2 months' duration. Clinicians diagnosed using symptoms, serum thyroxine, TRAb, thyroid ultrasound and orbital computed tomography. Study-wide findings and caveats: The model's ophthalmopathy progression predictions had about 69% sensitivity and less than 85% specificity.

V gene TRBV6-1 combines with J gene TRBJ2-7; D assignment may be TRBD1 or TRBD2 (5 bases each). Material for sequencing was peripheral blood. The TCR sequence derives from an adult woman with stable Graves' hyperthyroidism. The CDR3 is CASSGGETPSYEQYF. The CDR3, as DNA: TGTGCCAGCAGTGGAGGGGAGACACCCTCCTACGAGCAGTACTTC.